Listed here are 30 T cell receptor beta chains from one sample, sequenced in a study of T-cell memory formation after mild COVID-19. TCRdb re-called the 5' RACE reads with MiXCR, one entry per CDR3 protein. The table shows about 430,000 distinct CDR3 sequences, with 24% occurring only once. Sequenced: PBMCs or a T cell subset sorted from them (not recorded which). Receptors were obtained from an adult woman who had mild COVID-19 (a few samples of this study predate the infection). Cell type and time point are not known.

CDR3: CASSLAPGAITEAFF. CDR3 DNA: TGTGCCAGCAGCTTGGCGCCGGGGGCAATCACTGAAGCTTTCTTT. The rearrangement links TRBV5-6 to TRBJ1-1, with D possibly TRBD1 on 6 matching bases. Germline values: CDR1 SGHDT, CDR2 YYEEEE. The CDR3 loop spans 15 amino acids. V was shortened by 0 bases and J by 4 bases, with 13 bases between the two germline ends.

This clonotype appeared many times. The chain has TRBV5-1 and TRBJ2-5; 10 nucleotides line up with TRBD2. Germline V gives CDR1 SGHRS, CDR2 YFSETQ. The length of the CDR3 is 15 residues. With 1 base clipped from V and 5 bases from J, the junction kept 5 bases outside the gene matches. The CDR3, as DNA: TGCGCCAGCAGCTTGTTTGTAGCGGGGGGTGAGACCCAGTACTTC. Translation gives CASSLFVAGGETQYF.

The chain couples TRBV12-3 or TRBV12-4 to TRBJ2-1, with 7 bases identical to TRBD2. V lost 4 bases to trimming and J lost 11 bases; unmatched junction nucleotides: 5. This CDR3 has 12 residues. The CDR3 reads CASSSAGVQQFF. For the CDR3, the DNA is TGTGCCAGCAGTTCGGCGGGAGTCCAGCAGTTCTTC.

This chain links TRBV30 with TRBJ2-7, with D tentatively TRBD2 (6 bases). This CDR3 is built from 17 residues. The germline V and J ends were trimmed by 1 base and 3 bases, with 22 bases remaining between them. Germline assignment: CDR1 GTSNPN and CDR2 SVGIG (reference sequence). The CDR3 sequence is CAWSEGLRGASHYEQYF. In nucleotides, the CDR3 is TGTGCCTGGAGTGAGGGTTTGCGGGGCGCCTCCCACTACGAGCAGTACTTC.

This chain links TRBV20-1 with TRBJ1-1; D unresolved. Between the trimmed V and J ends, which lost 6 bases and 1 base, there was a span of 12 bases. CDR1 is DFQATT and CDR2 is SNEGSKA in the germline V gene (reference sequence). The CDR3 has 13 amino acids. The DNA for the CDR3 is TGCAGTGCAGTGGAAGACTGGAACACTGAAGCTTTCTTT. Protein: CSAVEDWNTEAFF.

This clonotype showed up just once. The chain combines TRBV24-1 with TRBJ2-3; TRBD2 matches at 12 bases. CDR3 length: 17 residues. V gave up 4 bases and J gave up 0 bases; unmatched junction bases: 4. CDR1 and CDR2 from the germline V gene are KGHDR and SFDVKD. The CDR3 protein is CATSDPTSGSSTDTQYF. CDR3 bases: TGTGCCACCAGTGACCCGACTAGCGGGAGTAGCACAGATACGCAGTATTTT.

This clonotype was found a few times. The CDR3 nucleotides are TGTGCCTGGTCACAGGGGGCCGACAATCAGCCCCAGCATTTT. Its protein product is CAWSQGADNQPQHF. This rearrangement joins TRBV30 to TRBJ1-5; 9 positions match TRBD1. The CDR3 consists of 14 residues. The V gene's germline CDR1 is GTSNPN and CDR2 SVGIG (reference sequence). V dropped 5 bases and J dropped 3; count of bases not matched to a gene: 5.

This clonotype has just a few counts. CDR3 DNA: TGTGCCAGCAGTACCCTCCAACTAGCGGGGCACCTGGATACGCAGTATTTT. It codes for CASSTLQLAGHLDTQYF. The V call is TRBV6-5, the J call TRBJ2-3, with TRBD2 identical over 10 bases. This CDR3 spans 17 amino acids. Germline V gene data show CDR1 as MNHEY and CDR2 as SVGAGI. Trimming removed 5 bases from V and 6 bases from J; junction bases left unmatched: 14.

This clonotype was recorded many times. CDR3 in DNA: TGTGCCAGCATGGGACTAACTAACTATGGCTACACCTTC. Amino acids: CASMGLTNYGYTF. The chain couples TRBV7-8 to TRBJ1-2, with a weak D call TRBD1 (5 bases). This CDR3 is 13 amino acids long. Germline V gene data show CDR1 as SGHVS and CDR2 as FQNEAQ. The V gene lost 7 bases and the J gene lost 0 bases, with 9 bases spanning the gap.

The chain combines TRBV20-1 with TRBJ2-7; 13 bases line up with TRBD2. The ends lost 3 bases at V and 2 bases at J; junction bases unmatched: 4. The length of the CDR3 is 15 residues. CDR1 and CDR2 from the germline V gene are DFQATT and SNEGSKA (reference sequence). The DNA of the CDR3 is TGCAGTGCTAGGGGGACTAGCGGGAAGCCCTACGAGCAGTACTTC. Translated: CSARGTSGKPYEQYF.

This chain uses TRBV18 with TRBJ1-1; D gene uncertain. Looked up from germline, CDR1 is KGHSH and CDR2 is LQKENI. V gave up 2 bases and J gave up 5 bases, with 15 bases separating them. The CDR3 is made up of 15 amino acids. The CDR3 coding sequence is TGTGCCAGCTCACCAGCAAGGTCCGGCGGGACTGAAGCTTTCTTT. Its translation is CASSPARSGGTEAFF.

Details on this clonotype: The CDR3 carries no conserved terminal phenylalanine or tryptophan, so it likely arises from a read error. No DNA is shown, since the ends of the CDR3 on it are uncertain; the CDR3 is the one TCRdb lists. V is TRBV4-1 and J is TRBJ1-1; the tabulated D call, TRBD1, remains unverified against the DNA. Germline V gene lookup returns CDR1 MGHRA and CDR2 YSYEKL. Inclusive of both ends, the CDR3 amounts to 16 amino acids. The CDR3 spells CASSQSPAQGKGSVAL.

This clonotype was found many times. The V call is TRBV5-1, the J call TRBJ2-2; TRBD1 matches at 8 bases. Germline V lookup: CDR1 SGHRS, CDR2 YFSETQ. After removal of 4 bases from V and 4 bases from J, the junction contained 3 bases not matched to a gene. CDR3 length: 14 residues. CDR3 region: CASSPTGGTGELFF. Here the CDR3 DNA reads TGCGCCAGCAGCCCTACAGGGGGCACCGGGGAGCTGTTTTTT.

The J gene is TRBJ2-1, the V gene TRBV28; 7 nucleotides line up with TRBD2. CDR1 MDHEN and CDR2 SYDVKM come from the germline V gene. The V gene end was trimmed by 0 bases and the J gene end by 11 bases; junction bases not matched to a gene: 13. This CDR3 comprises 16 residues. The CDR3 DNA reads TGTGCCAGCAGTTTATGGGCTAGCGGATCCCTTAATCAGCAGTTCTTC. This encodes CASSLWASGSLNQQFF.

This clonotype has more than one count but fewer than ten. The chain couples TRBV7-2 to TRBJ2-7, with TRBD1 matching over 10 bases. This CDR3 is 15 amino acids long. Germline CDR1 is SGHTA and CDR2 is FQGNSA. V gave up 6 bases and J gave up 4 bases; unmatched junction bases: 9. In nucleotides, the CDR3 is TGTGCCAGCAGTATACCGGGACAGGGGTGGTACGAGCAGTACTTC. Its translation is CASSIPGQGWYEQYF.

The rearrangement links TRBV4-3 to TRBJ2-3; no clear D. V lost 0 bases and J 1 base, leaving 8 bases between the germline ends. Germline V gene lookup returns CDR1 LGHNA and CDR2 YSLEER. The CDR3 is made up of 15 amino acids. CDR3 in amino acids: CASSQEGPGTDTQYF. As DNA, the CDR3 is TGCGCCAGCAGCCAAGAGGGCCCAGGCACAGATACGCAGTATTTT.

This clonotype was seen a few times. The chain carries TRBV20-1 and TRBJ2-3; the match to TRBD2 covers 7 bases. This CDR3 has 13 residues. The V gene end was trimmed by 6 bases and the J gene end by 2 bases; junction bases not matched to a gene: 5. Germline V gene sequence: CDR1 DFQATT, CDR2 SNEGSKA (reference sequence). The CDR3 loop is CSATGTNTDTQYF. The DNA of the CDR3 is TGCAGTGCCACGGGGACTAACACAGATACGCAGTATTTT.

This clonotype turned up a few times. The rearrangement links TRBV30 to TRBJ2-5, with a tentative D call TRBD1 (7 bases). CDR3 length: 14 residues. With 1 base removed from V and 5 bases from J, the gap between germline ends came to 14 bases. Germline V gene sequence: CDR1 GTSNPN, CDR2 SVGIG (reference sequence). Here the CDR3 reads CAWSGDSREETQYF. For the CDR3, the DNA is TGTGCCTGGAGTGGGGACAGCCGGGAGGAGACCCAGTACTTC.

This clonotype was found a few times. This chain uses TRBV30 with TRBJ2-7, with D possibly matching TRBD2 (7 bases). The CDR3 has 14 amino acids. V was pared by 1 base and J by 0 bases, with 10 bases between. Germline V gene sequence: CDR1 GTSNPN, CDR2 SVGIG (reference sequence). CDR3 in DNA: TGTGCCTGGAGTGAGGGGGGGGCCTCCTACGAGCAGTACTTC. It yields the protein CAWSEGGASYEQYF.

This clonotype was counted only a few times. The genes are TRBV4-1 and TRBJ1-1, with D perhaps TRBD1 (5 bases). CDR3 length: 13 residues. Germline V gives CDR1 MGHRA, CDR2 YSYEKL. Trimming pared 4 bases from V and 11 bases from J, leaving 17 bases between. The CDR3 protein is CASSLPGSGLAFF. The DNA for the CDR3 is TGCGCCAGCAGCCTTCCCGGTTCAGGGCTGGCTTTCTTT.

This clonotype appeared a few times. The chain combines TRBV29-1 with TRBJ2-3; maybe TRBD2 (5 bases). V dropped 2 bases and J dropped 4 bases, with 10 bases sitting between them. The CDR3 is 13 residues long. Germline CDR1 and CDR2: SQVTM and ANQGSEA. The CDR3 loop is CSVERQAADTQYF. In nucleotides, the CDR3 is TGCAGCGTTGAAAGGCAAGCGGCAGATACGCAGTATTTT.

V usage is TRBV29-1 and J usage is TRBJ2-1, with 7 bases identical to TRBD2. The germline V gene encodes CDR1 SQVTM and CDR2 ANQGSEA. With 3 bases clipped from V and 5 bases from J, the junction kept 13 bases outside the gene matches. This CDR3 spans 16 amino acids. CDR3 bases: TGCAGCGTTGACTGGCGGGAGTACCGGGGGAACAATGAGCAGTTCTTC. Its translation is CSVDWREYRGNNEQFF.

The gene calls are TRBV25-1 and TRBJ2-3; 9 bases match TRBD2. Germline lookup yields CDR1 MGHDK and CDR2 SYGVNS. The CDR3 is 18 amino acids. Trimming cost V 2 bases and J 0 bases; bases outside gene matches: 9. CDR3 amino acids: CASSEASGKRNSTDTQYF. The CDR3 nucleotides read TGTGCCAGCAGTGAAGCTAGCGGGAAAAGAAATAGCACAGATACGCAGTATTTT.

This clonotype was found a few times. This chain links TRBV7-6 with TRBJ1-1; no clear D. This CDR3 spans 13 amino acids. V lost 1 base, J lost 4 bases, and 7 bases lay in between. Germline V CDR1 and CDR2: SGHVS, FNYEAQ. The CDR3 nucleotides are TGTGCCAGCAGCTTAGGATCTACCACTGAAGCTTTCTTT. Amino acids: CASSLGSTTEAFF.

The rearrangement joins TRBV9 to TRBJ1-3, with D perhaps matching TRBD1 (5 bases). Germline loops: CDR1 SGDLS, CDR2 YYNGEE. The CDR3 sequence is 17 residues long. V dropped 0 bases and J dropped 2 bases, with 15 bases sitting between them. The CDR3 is CASSVGGRISPGNTIYF. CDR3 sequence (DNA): TGTGCCAGCAGCGTAGGGGGACGAATCTCGCCTGGAAACACCATATATTTT.

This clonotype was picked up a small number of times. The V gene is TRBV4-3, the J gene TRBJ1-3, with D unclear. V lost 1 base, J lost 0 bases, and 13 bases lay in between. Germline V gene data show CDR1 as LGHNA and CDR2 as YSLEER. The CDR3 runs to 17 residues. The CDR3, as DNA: TGCGCCAGCAGCCAAGGTGTAGCGGGAGGCTCTGGAAACACCATATATTTT. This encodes CASSQGVAGGSGNTIYF.

The CDR3 protein is CASTLRGELFF. As DNA, the CDR3 is TGTGCCAGCACGCTCCGGGGGGAGCTGTTTTTT. This sequence joins TRBV3-1 and TRBJ2-2; no clear D. V lost 7 bases and J 8 bases, leaving 8 bases between the germline ends. Germline-derived CDR1 and CDR2 are LGHDT and YNNKEL (reference sequence). The CDR3 covers 11 residues.

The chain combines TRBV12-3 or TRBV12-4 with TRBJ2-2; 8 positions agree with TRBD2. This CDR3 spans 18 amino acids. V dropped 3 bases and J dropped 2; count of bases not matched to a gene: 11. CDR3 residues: CASSLVSRGVLNTGELFF. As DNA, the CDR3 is TGTGCCAGCAGTTTGGTCTCGCGGGGGGTCCTTAACACCGGGGAGCTGTTTTTT.

The CDR3 nucleotides read TGTGCCAGCTCGGGGGCTGTATTGACTGAAGCTTTCTTT. This sequence encodes CASSGAVLTEAFF. V gene TRBV6-2 or TRBV6-3 combines with J gene TRBJ1-1; D is possibly TRBD1 (6 bases). The germline V gene has CDR1 MNHEY and CDR2 SVGEGT. There are 13 residues in the CDR3. Trimming removed 8 bases from V and 5 bases from J, with 15 bases in between.

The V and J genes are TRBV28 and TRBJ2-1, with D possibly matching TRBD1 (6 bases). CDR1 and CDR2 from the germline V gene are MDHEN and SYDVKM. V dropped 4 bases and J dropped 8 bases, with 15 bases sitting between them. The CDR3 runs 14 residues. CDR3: CASSYTLDSYEQFF. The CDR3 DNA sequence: TGTGCCAGCAGTTACACCTTGGACAGCTATGAGCAGTTCTTC.